What follows is one TCR beta chain and its context. The data belong to a study of shared T cell receptors in the human thymus. Data came from immunoSEQ multiplex PCR; TCRdb stores just in-frame clones and leaves some out. The sample contains over 650,000 clones, 80% to 90% of which appear only once. These same records also appear under a second study, on human thymus T cells. That source notes: Immunologically healthy infants in Finland undergoing congenital heart defect surgery were the donors. The source of the thymus tissue was resections taken during corrective heart surgery. Both thymic and peripheral blood repertoires showed apparently biased V and J usage. Related research found strongly overlapping thymic repertoires in unrelated individuals.

The origin of this receptor is a boy in the first two years of life with a congenital heart defect. Sequencing was carried out using thymocytes.

The chain's CDR3 is CASSDMSRGSQPQHF. The CDR3 region has the DNA TGTGCCAGCAGTGATATGAGTCGGGGGAGTCAGCCCCAGCATTTT. The chain links TRBV6-1 to TRBJ1-5, with D maybe TRBD1 (5 bases). Deletions cut 3 bases from V and 6 bases from J, with 15 bases between. Germline CDR1 MNHNS, CDR2 SASEGT. The CDR3 has 15 residues.